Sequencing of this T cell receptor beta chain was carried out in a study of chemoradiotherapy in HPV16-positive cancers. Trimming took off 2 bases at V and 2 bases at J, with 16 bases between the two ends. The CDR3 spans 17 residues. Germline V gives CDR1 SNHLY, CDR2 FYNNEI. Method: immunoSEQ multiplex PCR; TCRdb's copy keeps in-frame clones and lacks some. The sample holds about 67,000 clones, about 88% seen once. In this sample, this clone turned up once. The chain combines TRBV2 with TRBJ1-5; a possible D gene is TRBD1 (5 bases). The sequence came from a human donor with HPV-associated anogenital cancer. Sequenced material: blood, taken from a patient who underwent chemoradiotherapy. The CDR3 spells CASSEKSGLFGNQPQHF. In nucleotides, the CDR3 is TGTGCCAGCAGTGAAAAATCGGGGCTCTTCGGCAATCAGCCCCAGCATTTT.